This is a list of T cell receptor beta chains from one sample in a study of vaccination effects on CD4 cells after COVID-19. For these TCRs, the target antigens are not known. Measured with immunoSEQ multiplex PCR; TCRdb has only the in-frame clones, and not every one. Of around 60,000 clones in the sample, more than 60% were seen once. The specimen was CD4+ T cells from PBMCs cultured without peptide, collected before COVID-19 vaccination. The receptors shown here come from a human donor who received a COVID-19 vaccine. The CDR3 runs from the conserved cysteine through the conserved F or W. The D gene is left open where the match is weak. Where a row states a size, it is once, few, many or the class of an expanded clone; other rows omit it.

D gene	V gene	clone size	J gene	CDR3 DNA	CDR3 protein
NA	TRBV7-3	NA	TRBJ2-1	TGTGCCAGCAGCTTAAACAGAGACAATGAGCAGTTCTTC	CASSLNRDNEQFF
NA	TRBV5-4	NA	TRBJ2-5	TGTGCCAGCAGCTTCGACAAATCCGAGACCCAGTACTTC	CASSFDKSETQYF
NA	TRBV20-1	NA	TRBJ1-2	TGCAGTGCTGCTAAAGTCGGGGGCTACACCTTC	CSAAKVGGYTF
TRBD2	TRBV7-2	NA	TRBJ2-3	TGTGCCAGCAGCTTAGCGCATCTCGCGGGGGGGGGTCCTTCAGATACGCAGTATTTT	CASSLAHLAGGGPSDTQYF
TRBD1	TRBV12-5	NA	TRBJ1-5	TGTGCTAGTGGTTCGGGACAGGAGAGCAATCAGCCCCAGCATTTT	CASGSGQESNQPQHF
TRBD1	TRBV7-3	once	TRBJ2-5	TGTGCCAGCAGCTTAGGCCGTGGCAGGGGGCAAGAGACCCAGTACTTC	CASSLGRGRGQETQYF
NA	TRBV7-6	NA	TRBJ1-1	TGTGCCAGCAGCGGGGGCGGGGGGTCGGGTGAAGCTTTCTTT	CASSGGGGSGEAFF
NA	TRBV2	NA	TRBJ2-5	TGTGCCAGCAGTGAGAGTGTTCGCCGGCCCGAGGGCGGGGAGACCCAGTACTTC	CASSESVRRPEGGETQYF
NA	TRBV7-9	NA	TRBJ2-1	TGTGCCAGCAGCTTAGTTCCCACTAATGAGCAGTTCTTC	CASSLVPTNEQFF
TRBD2	TRBV3-1/TRBV3-2	NA	TRBJ2-3	TGTGCCAGCAGCCAAAATCGACTAGCGGGGGGGGTTGGAGATACGCAGTATTTT	CASSQNRLAGGVGDTQYF
NA	TRBV2	NA	TRBJ2-4	TGTGCCAGCAAGAAGACAGTGAAAAACATTCAGTACTTC	CASKKTVKNIQYF
NA	TRBV4-3	NA	TRBJ1-5	TGCGCCAGCAGCCAAGATGGAAGTGGCAATCAGCCCCAGCATTTT	CASSQDGSGNQPQHF
TRBD2	TRBV24-1	once	TRBJ2-5	TGTGCCACCAGTGGCGGGCTAGCGGGGGGCCAATCGTTCCAAGAGACCCAGTACTTC	CATSGGLAGGQSFQETQYF
NA	TRBV10-3	once	TRBJ1-6	TGTGCCATCACAGGGACGGTTAATTCACCCCTCCACTTT	CAITGTVNSPLHF
NA	TRBV7-7	few	TRBJ2-2	TGTGCCAGCAGCTTAAGCCGGGGTGACACCGGGGAGCTGTTTTTT	CASSLSRGDTGELFF
NA	TRBV25-1	NA	TRBJ1-4	TGTGCCAGCAGTGACCCTACAGGGAGTGAAAAACTGTTTTTT	CASSDPTGSEKLFF
TRBD2	TRBV24-1	few	TRBJ2-2	TGTGCCACCAGTGATCCCGGGACTAGCGCTGCGAACACCGGGGAGCTGTTTTTT	CATSDPGTSAANTGELFF
NA	TRBV19	NA	TRBJ1-6	TGTGCCAGTAGTCCACCCGAGAGATCCTATAATTCACCCCTCCACTTT	CASSPPERSYNSPLHF
TRBD2	TRBV4-2	NA	TRBJ2-1	TGTGCCAGCAGCCAAGGGACTAGCGGGTTCAATGAGCAGTTCTTC	CASSQGTSGFNEQFF
TRBD1	TRBV5-6	NA	TRBJ1-1	TGTGCCAGCAGCTCAGGGACAGGGACGGGGACTGAAGCTTTCTTT	CASSSGTGTGTEAFF
NA	TRBV19	NA	TRBJ2-5	TGTGCCAGTAGTAGGGCTGGAAAGACTCAAGAGACCCAGTACTTC	CASSRAGKTQETQYF
NA	TRBV7-2	NA	TRBJ1-2	TGTGCCAGCAGCTTAGATTACAGTCTCTATGGCTACACCTTC	CASSLDYSLYGYTF
NA	TRBV11-2	NA	TRBJ1-1	TGTGCCAGCACGCGCAATCAGGAAGGCACTGAAGCTTTCTTT	CASTRNQEGTEAFF
NA	TRBV7-9	NA	TRBJ1-1	TGTGCCAGCAGCTTTCATGCTGACACTGAAGCTTTCTTT	CASSFHADTEAFF
NA	TRBV30	few	TRBJ1-6	TGTGCCTGGAGATCAAGGAGGGGTTCACCCCTCCACTTT	CAWRSRRGSPLHF
NA	TRBV5-4	NA	TRBJ1-1	TGTGCCAGCAGCTCTCGGGCCACGAACACTGAAGCTTTCTTT	CASSSRATNTEAFF
NA	TRBV21-1	NA	TRBJ2-5	TGTGCCAGCAGCAAAAAGGGACTCTTAGAGACCCAGTACTTC	CASSKKGLLETQYF
TRBD1	TRBV10-1	NA	TRBJ1-5	TGCGCCAGCGGGGACAGGGGGCTGCATCAGCCCCAGCATTTT	CASGDRGLHQPQHF
NA	TRBV6-5	NA	TRBJ2-1	TGTGCCAGCATGGTTACAAGCTCCTACAATGAGCAGTTCTTC	CASMVTSSYNEQFF
NA	TRBV28	NA	TRBJ1-3	TGTGCCAGCAGTTTCCGCAGTCTCTTGTATCCCATATATTTT	CASSFRSLLYPIYF
NA	TRBV7-2	NA	TRBJ2-3	TGTGCCAGCAGCCCCGGACCAAGCACAGATACGCAGTATTTT	CASSPGPSTDTQYF
NA	TRBV6-5	few	TRBJ1-1	TGTGCCAGCAGGTCAGCGAACACTGAAGCTTTCTTT	CASRSANTEAFF
TRBD1	TRBV25-1	NA	TRBJ1-1	TGTGCCAGCAGCGTGGACAGGGGGGCCACTGAAGCTTTCTTT	CASSVDRGATEAFF
NA	TRBV10-1	few	TRBJ2-3	TGCGCCAGCAGTGAGGTGGCAGGCGGAGGAGATACGCAGTATTTT	CASSEVAGGGDTQYF
TRBD1	TRBV10-3	NA	TRBJ1-5	TGTGCCATCAGTGTCGACAGGGTGGACAATCAGCCCCAGCATTTT	CAISVDRVDNQPQHF
NA	TRBV5-1	NA	TRBJ2-5	TGCGCCAGCAGCTGGAGCGGACAAGAGACCCAGTACTTC	CASSWSGQETQYF
TRBD2	TRBV11-2	NA	TRBJ2-5	TGTGCCAGCAGTCATAATCTAGCGGGGGGACAAGAGACCCAGTACTTC	CASSHNLAGGQETQYF
TRBD1	TRBV6-4	NA	TRBJ1-3	TGTGCCAGCGACCGCACACAGGGGGAGCTTGGAAACACCATATATTTT	CASDRTQGELGNTIYF